Given below is one TCR beta chain in context. The antigen remains undetermined. The data are from a study of response to subunit inactivated influenza vaccine. Study-wide results and limits: After each seasonal influenza vaccination, few new T cells are recruited, the authors suggested.

TCRdb called the RT-PCR reads again in MiXCR, with one record for every CDR3 protein. This table holds around 530,000 distinct CDR3 sequences, more than 15% found once. In germline, CDR1 is LNHDA, CDR2 SQIVND (reference sequence). Trimming removed 5 bases at V and 1 base at J, with 8 bases between. This CDR3 has 13 amino acids. The clonotype was recovered from a man aged 50 to 69 who received an inactivated influenza vaccine. The sequencing here drew on CD4+ T cells sorted from PBMCs, taken less than 30 months after vaccination. This chain connects TRBV19 to TRBJ1-1; D call uncertain. The CDR3 protein is CASSVTTNTEAFF. CDR3 DNA sequence: TGTGCCAGTAGTGTAACAACGAACACTGAAGCTTTCTTT.